The 7 T cell receptor beta chains presented below share a single source sample, sequenced in a study of cytomegalovirus exposure and HLA in healthy donors. PCR amplification relied on 60 Vbeta primers (plus 13 Jbeta primers). Sequencing was performed with immunoSEQ multiplex PCR; in TCRdb, only in-frame clones are kept and a portion is missing. The top ten clones hold about 1.2% of a sample with about 130,000 clones, nearly 85% of them seen once. The sample taken for sequencing was PBMCs. The receptors were gathered from a boy under 18 in good health and CMV-seronegative.

The V call is TRBV4-2, the J call TRBJ2-2, with a tentative D call TRBD1 (5 bases). V lost 4 bases to trimming and J lost 3 bases, with 12 bases between them. Germline values: CDR1 LGHNA, CDR2 YNFKEQ. This CDR3 contains 15 residues. The CDR3 nucleotides read TGTGCCAGCAGCCCTCCAGTCAGGGACACCGGGGAGCTGTTTTTT. This encodes CASSPPVRDTGELFF.

This clone was detected only a few times. The junction differs from germline at one of its ends, possibly a read error. This chain connects TRBV6-1 to TRBJ1-1; weak D call: TRBD1 (6 bases). CDR1 and CDR2 (germline): MNHNS, SASEGT. CDR3 length: 13 amino acids. The DNA of the CDR3 is TGTGCCAGTCTTCGTACAGGGAACCCTGAAGCTTTCTTT. It yields the protein CASLRTGNPEAFF.

The chain employs TRBV7-9 and TRBJ1-1; D gene ambiguous. Trimming took off 5 bases at V and 3 bases at J, with 19 bases between the two ends. This CDR3 is 16 amino acids long. Per the germline V gene, CDR1 is SEHNR and CDR2 is FQNEAQ (reference sequence). The CDR3 DNA reads TGTGCCAGCAGCCAAACAACTAATAGAGGCGACACTGAAGCTTTCTTT. Residues: CASSQTTNRGDTEAFF. Combining the CDR3 with reference TRBV7-9 and TRBJ1-1 gives the whole variable domain DTGVSQNPRHKITKRGQNVTFRCDPISEHNRLYWYRQTLGQGPEFLTYFQNEAQLEKSRLLSDRFSAERPKGSFSTLEIQRTEQGDSAMYLCASSQTTNRGDTEAFFGQGTRLTVV.

The gene calls are TRBV12-2 and TRBJ2-7; TRBD2, the D gene given by the table, was not confirmed from the DNA. TRBV12-2 is deemed a pseudogene. The CDR3 totals 18 residues. Written as DNA, the CDR3 is TGTGCAAGTCGCCTACTAGCGGGAGGGCCGGCGCGAAGCTACGAGCAGTACTTC. Residues: CASRLLAGGPARSYEQYF.

This clone occurred a few times. The V and J genes are TRBV5-1 and TRBJ2-1; D uncertain. The CDR3 sequence is 13 residues long. The V end was cut by 4 bases, the J end by 12 bases, with 17 bases between. CDR1 and CDR2 from the germline V gene are SGHRS and YFSETQ. The CDR3 DNA is TGCGCCAGCAGCCCGGCGGTTGAAAGTCGGCAGTTCTTC. It yields the protein CASSPAVESRQFF. The full variable domain, with the rest looked up from reference TRBV5-1 and TRBJ2-1, is KAGVTQTPRYLIKTRGQQVTLSCSPISGHRSVSWYQQTPGQGLQFLFEYFSETQRNKGNFPGRFSGRQFSNSRSEMNVSTLELGDSALYLCASSPAVESRQFFGPGTRLTVL.

This clone was seen just once. V usage is TRBV7-3 and J usage is TRBJ1-1, with 9 bases identical to TRBD1. V trimming: 4 bases; J trimming: 5 bases; junction bases outside the gene matches: 5. The CDR3 runs to 14 residues. Germline V gene lookup returns CDR1 SGHTA and CDR2 FQGTGA. The CDR3 protein is CASSSGTGKTEAFF. CDR3 nucleotides: TGTGCCAGCAGCTCAGGGACAGGGAAGACTGAAGCTTTCTTT.

As to this clone: Other nucleotide sequences from this sample produce the same CDR3. V usage is TRBV30 and J usage is TRBJ2-1; the D gene is possibly TRBD2 (6 bases). The CDR3 is made up of 11 amino acids. Trimming took off 7 bases at V and 4 bases at J, with 8 bases between the two ends. Germline lookup yields CDR1 GTSNPN and CDR2 SVGIG (reference sequence). The CDR3 reads CASGGYNEQFF. The CDR3 DNA is TGTGCCTCCGGAGGGTACAATGAGCAGTTCTTC.